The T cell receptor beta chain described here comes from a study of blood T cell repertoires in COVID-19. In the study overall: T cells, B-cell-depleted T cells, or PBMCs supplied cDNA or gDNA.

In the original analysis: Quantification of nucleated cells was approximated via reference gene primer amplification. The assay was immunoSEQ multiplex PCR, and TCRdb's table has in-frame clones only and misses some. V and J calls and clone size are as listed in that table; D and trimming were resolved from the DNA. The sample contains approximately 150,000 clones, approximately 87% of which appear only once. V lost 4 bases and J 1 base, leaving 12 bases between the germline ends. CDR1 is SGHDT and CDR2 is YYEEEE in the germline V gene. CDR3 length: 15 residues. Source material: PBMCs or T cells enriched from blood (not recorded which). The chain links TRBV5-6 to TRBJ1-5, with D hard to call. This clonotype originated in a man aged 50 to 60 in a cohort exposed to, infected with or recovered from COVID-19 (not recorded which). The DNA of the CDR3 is TGTGCCAGCAGCCCATCGGGATTCAGCAATCAGCCCCAGCATTTT. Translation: CASSPSGFSNQPQHF.